This passage covers 23 T cell receptor beta chains from one sample sequenced in a study of blood T cell repertoires in COVID-19. Clones were read by immunoSEQ multiplex PCR, and TCRdb kept only the in-frame ones, dropping some. The sample yields just over 650,000 clones, about nine tenths seen once. Sequenced: peripheral blood. These receptors were collected from a woman aged 18-29 years with acute or convalescent COVID-19.

In DNA form, the CDR3 reads TGTGCCAGCAGCCGGACTGGCCCCAATGAGCAGTTCTTC. Encoded protein: CASSRTGPNEQFF. The chain uses TRBV7-3 and TRBJ2-1; perhaps TRBD2 as D (5 bases). CDR1 SGHTA and CDR2 FQGTGA come from the germline V gene. V lost 5 bases to trimming and J lost 6 bases, with 11 bases between them. The CDR3 has 13 amino acids.

The table lists this clone with a count of one. The chain uses TRBV19 and TRBJ1-4, with TRBD1 as a possible D gene (5 bases). The germline CDR1 and CDR2 sequences are LNHDA and SQIVND (reference sequence). V lost 5 bases and J lost 5, with 9 bases in between. The CDR3 covers 13 residues. CDR3 bases: TGTGCCAGTAGTCCGGGGGGGAATGAAAAACTGTTTTTT. This codes for CASSPGGNEKLFF. The variable domain in full, with the rest retrieved from reference TRBV19 and TRBJ1-4, is DGGITQSPKYLFRKEGQNVTLSCEQNLNHDAMYWYRQDPGQGLRLIYYSQIVNDFQKGDIAEGYSVSREKKESFPLTVTSAQKNPTAFYLCASSPGGNEKLFFGSGTQLSVL.

The chain joins TRBV18 to TRBJ1-4; TRBD1 might be the D (6 bases). Germline values: CDR1 KGHSH, CDR2 LQKENI. V lost 6 bases and J lost 5, with 16 bases in between. The CDR3 is 15 residues long. The CDR3 sequence is CASSGEQGRNEKLFF. In DNA, the CDR3 is TGTGCCAGCTCGGGGGAACAGGGCAGGAATGAAAAACTGTTTTTT.

V is TRBV30 and J is TRBJ1-5; 10 positions agree with TRBD1. The CDR3 is 17 amino acids. Germline V gene sequence: CDR1 GTSNPN, CDR2 SVGIG (reference sequence). Unmatched junction bases numbered 5, after V lost 0 bases and J lost 0 bases. The CDR3 region has the DNA TGTGCCTGGAGTGTACGGGGGACAGGGGATAGCAATCAGCCCCAGCATTTT. Protein: CAWSVRGTGDSNQPQHF.

The chain recombines TRBV2 with TRBJ1-1, with D perhaps matching TRBD1 (5 bases). Deletions cut 11 bases from V and 3 bases from J, with 22 bases between. The CDR3 length is 15 residues. Germline assignment: CDR1 SNHLY and CDR2 FYNNEI. CDR3 protein: CASPRGTDWDTEAFF. The CDR3 bases are TGTGCCTCCCCCCGGGGGACCGACTGGGACACTGAAGCTTTCTTT.

The rearrangement uses TRBV19 and TRBJ2-1; 11 bases line up with TRBD2. After removal of 9 bases from V and 0 bases from J, the junction contained 4 bases not matched to a gene. CDR1 and CDR2 from the germline V gene are LNHDA and SQIVND (reference sequence). The CDR3 extends over 15 amino acids. The CDR3 loop is CASRLAGSSYNEQFF. The CDR3 DNA follows: TGTGCCAGCAGACTAGCGGGGTCCTCCTACAATGAGCAGTTCTTC.

This clone was seen more than once but under ten times. The chain couples TRBV2 to TRBJ1-1; unclear D gene. Germline CDR1 SNHLY, CDR2 FYNNEI. V was trimmed by 6 bases and J by 0 bases, leaving 8 bases between them. This CDR3 region has 13 residues. In DNA, the CDR3 is TGTGCCAGCAGAGAGTACCTGAACACTGAAGCTTTCTTT. This sequence encodes CASREYLNTEAFF.

The CDR3 here is CSVEAWRNNYGYTF. The CDR3 nucleotides read TGCAGCGTTGAAGCGTGGAGGAATAACTATGGCTACACCTTC. The genes are TRBV29-1 and TRBJ1-2; no reliable D call. V was clipped by 1 base and J by 1 base, with 10 bases between them. This CDR3 has 14 residues. Looked up from germline, CDR1 is SQVTM and CDR2 is ANQGSEA.

The genes are TRBV5-1 and TRBJ1-4; D unclear. Looked up from germline, CDR1 is SGHRS and CDR2 is YFSETQ. There are 14 residues in the CDR3. With 4 bases removed from V and 0 bases from J, the gap between germline ends came to 7 bases. The CDR3 DNA reads TGCGCCAGCAGCCTTTATTCAACTAATGAAAAACTGTTTTTT. It is translated as CASSLYSTNEKLFF.

This chain links TRBV9 with TRBJ2-5, with 12 bases lining up with TRBD1. The J segment lost 6 bases and the V segment lost 0 bases, leaving 6 bases of the junction unmatched. The CDR3 has 16 residues. Germline assignment: CDR1 SGDLS and CDR2 YYNGEE. As DNA, the CDR3 is TGTGCCAGCAGCGTAGAGGGACAGGGGGCAGGGAAGACCCAGTACTTC. Its translation is CASSVEGQGAGKTQYF.

This chain connects TRBV24-1 to TRBJ2-3; D not certain. The CDR3 loop spans 15 amino acids. CDR1 and CDR2 (germline): KGHDR, SFDVKD. V was trimmed by 0 bases and J by 2 bases, leaving 8 bases between them. For the CDR3, the DNA is TGTGCCACCAGTGATTTGGGTCTAAACACAGATACGCAGTATTTT. This codes for CATSDLGLNTDTQYF.

The J gene is TRBJ2-5, the V gene TRBV7-9, with D perhaps TRBD1 (6 bases). There are 17 residues in the CDR3. Trimming left V 1 base short and J 2 bases short, with 17 bases between. Germline V gene lookup returns CDR1 SEHNR and CDR2 FQNEAQ (reference sequence). Written as DNA, the CDR3 is TGTGCCAGCAGCTTAGGCCGGAACAGGGACATACAAGAGACCCAGTACTTC. This codes for CASSLGRNRDIQETQYF.

The V gene is TRBV2, the J gene TRBJ1-5; D may be TRBD1 (6 bases). The CDR3 is made up of 13 amino acids. CDR1 SNHLY and CDR2 FYNNEI come from the germline V gene. V was shortened by 7 bases and J by 2 bases, with 9 bases between the two germline ends. The CDR3 DNA sequence: TGTGCCAGCAACTCAGGGGGCAATCAGCCCCAGCATTTT. This sequence encodes CASNSGGNQPQHF.

The rearrangement joins TRBV3-1 (or the pseudogene TRBV3-2) to TRBJ1-2; D may be TRBD1 (5 bases). This CDR3 is built from 16 residues. V gave up 0 bases and J gave up 4 bases, with 15 bases separating them. Germline-derived CDR1 and CDR2 are LGHDT and YNNKEL (reference sequence). The DNA of the CDR3 is TGTGCCAGCAGCCAAGATCGGTCAGGGTGGGCCTATGGCTACACCTTC. Protein: CASSQDRSGWAYGYTF.

The chain joins TRBV27 to TRBJ2-7; the D is unclear. Per the germline V gene, CDR1 is MNHEY and CDR2 is SMNVEV (reference sequence). Trimming stripped 4 bases from V and 0 bases from J, with 4 bases between. The CDR3 contains 12 residues. The CDR3 DNA reads as TGTGCCAGCAGTTCCAACTCCTACGAGCAGTACTTC. It yields the protein CASSSNSYEQYF.

The DNA of the CDR3 is TGTGCCTGGAGTGTACCAGGGTTCTATGGCTACACCTTC. Its translation: CAWSVPGFYGYTF. The chain employs TRBV30 and TRBJ1-2; TRBD1 might be the D (5 bases). CDR1 is GTSNPN, CDR2 SVGIG, per germline (reference sequence). The V end was cut by 0 bases, the J end by 4 bases, with 9 bases between. This CDR3 contains 13 residues.

This chain uses TRBV25-1 with TRBJ2-7; 9 nucleotides agree with TRBD2. The germline CDR1 and CDR2 sequences are MGHDK and SYGVNS. V shed 1 base and J 5 bases; nucleotides not matched to a gene: 12. This CDR3 has 17 residues. CDR3 DNA: TGTGCCAGCAGTGAATTTTTTAGCGGGGGACTGGTCCACGAGCAGTACTTC. Its protein is CASSEFFSGGLVHEQYF.

This clone appeared a few times. This chain connects TRBV4-3 to TRBJ2-3; D is possibly TRBD2 (5 bases). The V gene's germline CDR1 is LGHNA and CDR2 YSLEER. This CDR3 has 16 amino acids. V dropped 0 bases and J dropped 8 bases, with 18 bases sitting between them. CDR3 sequence reads: CASSQDVGLGSSTQYF. The CDR3 bases are TGCGCCAGCAGCCAAGATGTAGGACTTGGGAGCTCTACGCAGTATTTT.

This clone was observed a handful of times. The chain couples TRBV30 to TRBJ1-2; 9 bases fit TRBD1. The germline CDR1 and CDR2 sequences are GTSNPN and SVGIG (reference sequence). The CDR3 totals 13 residues. V shed 6 bases, J shed 3 bases, and the junction held 5 bases outside the gene matches. Written as DNA, the CDR3 is TGTGCCTGCCGGGACAGGGTGTACTATGGCTACACCTTC. As protein: CACRDRVYYGYTF.

This sequence joins TRBV21-1 and TRBJ1-5. TRBV21-1 is shown as a pseudogene. This CDR3 contains 16 residues. Written as DNA, the CDR3 is TGTGCCAGCAGCAAAGGGAGGGGTTCTAGCAATCAGCCCCAGCATTTT. It translates to CASSKGRGSSNQPQHF.

A few counts support this clone. The chain couples TRBV2 to TRBJ2-2; 8 nucleotides match TRBD2. The J segment lost 5 bases and the V segment lost 1 base, leaving 15 bases of the junction unmatched. Germline assignment: CDR1 SNHLY and CDR2 FYNNEI. The CDR3 has 19 residues. This CDR3 is CASSEVPWEAGDHTGELFF. DNA for the CDR3: TGTGCCAGCAGTGAAGTACCTTGGGAAGCGGGGGACCATACCGGGGAGCTGTTTTTT.

The rearrangement uses TRBV12-3 or TRBV12-4 and TRBJ2-2, with TRBD2 as a possible D gene (5 bases). CDR3 length: 11 amino acids. V lost 7 bases to trimming and J lost 7 bases, with 7 bases between them. CDR3 DNA sequence: TGTGCCAGCACTGGAGGCGGGGAGCTGTTTTTT. Its translation: CASTGGGELFF.

In its sample, this clone was seen once. The rearrangement links TRBV7-3 to TRBJ2-2, with unresolved D. CDR3 length: 18 amino acids. Trimming cost V 2 bases and J 1 base, with 17 bases left between them. CDR1 and CDR2 (germline): SGHTA, FQGTGA. In DNA form, the CDR3 reads TGTGCCAGCAGCTTAGGGCTTACCGTCGCAGGGAACACCGGGGAGCTGTTTTTT. Translating gives CASSLGLTVAGNTGELFF.